The present T cell receptor beta chain was sequenced within a study of blood T cell repertoires in COVID-19. Produced via immunoSEQ multiplex PCR; TCRdb's table is partial and in-frame only. The sample has about 54,000 clones, 90% seen once; the top ten hold more than 6.5%. This CDR3 is built from 16 residues. Germline V gene lookup returns CDR1 SGHVS and CDR2 FQNEAQ. Deletions cut 2 bases from V and 0 bases from J, with 8 bases between. The genes are TRBV7-8 and TRBJ1-6, with D unclear. What was sequenced was peripheral blood. This clonotype was obtained from a woman aged 40 to 49 with active COVID-19. CDR3 residues: CASSLTASSYNSPLHF. Written as DNA, the CDR3 is TGTGCCAGCAGCTTAACGGCTAGCTCCTATAATTCACCCCTCCACTTT.